The rows below give T cell receptor beta chains drawn from one sample of a study of breast tumors, draining lymph nodes, adjacent tissues. Each CDR3 protein gets one entry after TCRdb re-called the multiplex PCR reads with MiXCR. Among about 110,000 distinct CDR3 sequences listed, more than 30% were seen once. The sequenced sample consisted of axillary lymph node tissue. These TCRs come from a female donor with breast cancer. Some clones in this sample may be carry-over from other donors' samples. The CDR3 runs from the conserved cysteine through the conserved F or W. The order of the fields is clone size, V gene, D gene, J gene, CDR3 DNA, CDR3 protein. A D gene is named only where the DNA matches it firmly. The size of a clone is reported for some rows only, either as once, few or many, or as a class for expanded clones.

many	TRBV4-2	NA	TRBJ1-2	TGTGCCAGCAGCCACGCGGGGCCCGACTCGACTTTATATGGCTACACCTTC	CASSHAGPDSTLYGYTF
NA	TRBV9	TRBD1	TRBJ2-7	TGTGCCAGCGGTCCGACAGGGGACTCCTACGAGCAGTACTTC	CASGPTGDSYEQYF
many	TRBV5-5	TRBD1	TRBJ2-2	TGTGCCAGCAGCTTGGCCAGGGGGAGCGACACCGGGGAGCTGTTTTTT	CASSLARGSDTGELFF
many	TRBV9	NA	TRBJ2-7	TGTGCCAGCAGCCCCAGAACCCAGGGGTCCTCGAACTCCTACGAGCAGTACTTC	CASSPRTQGSSNSYEQYF
many	TRBV18	NA	TRBJ1-4	TGTGCCAGCTCACCCGGAATGGATGAAAAACTGTTTTTT	CASSPGMDEKLFF
NA	TRBV5-4	TRBD2	TRBJ2-5	TGTGCCAGCAGCTTGCTGACCTGGGGGGGGGGAGAGACCCAGTACTTC	CASSLLTWGGGETQYF
NA	TRBV9	TRBD1	TRBJ2-1	TGTGCCAGCAGCGTATCCGGGACAGGGGGCAATGAGCAGTTCTTC	CASSVSGTGGNEQFF
many	TRBV15	NA	TRBJ2-7	TGTGCCACCAGCCGGGATCGCGAGCAGTACTTC	CATSRDREQYF
once	TRBV20-1	TRBD2	TRBJ2-3	TGCAGTGCTCTCCATGCTAGCGGGAGGGTCCCAGATACGCAGTATTTT	CSALHASGRVPDTQYF
many	TRBV5-1	NA	TRBJ1-2	TGCGCCAGCAGCTTGGAGTGGGGAAATGGCTACACCTTC	CASSLEWGNGYTF
NA	TRBV2	NA	TRBJ2-7	TGTGCCAGCAACGACCCCTACGAGCAGTACTTC	CASNDPYEQYF
medium-sized	TRBV2	NA	TRBJ2-2	TGTGCCAGCAGCGGCGTAGCGCCGAACACCGGGGAGCTGTTTTTT	CASSGVAPNTGELFF
many	TRBV30	TRBD2	TRBJ2-7	TGTGCCTGGAGTTCAGATTATGGGACTAGTAAGCAGTACTTC	CAWSSDYGTSKQYF
NA	TRBV7-3	NA	TRBJ2-3	TGTGCCAGCAGGGGGGTGTCGGCCAATGAGCAGTATTTT	CASRGVSANEQYF
many	TRBV6-6	NA	TRBJ1-4	TGTGCCAGCAGCCGGGGGGGGGGTGGCGAAAAACTGTTTTTT	CASSRGGGGEKLFF
many	TRBV7-9	TRBD1	TRBJ1-2	TGTGCCAGCAGCTTACACAGGGGATATGGCTACACCTTC	CASSLHRGYGYTF
NA	TRBV19	NA	TRBJ1-4	TGCGCCACCACCCACGCGGGGGATGAAAAACTGTTTTTT	CATTHAGDEKLFF
many	TRBV19	NA	TRBJ2-5	TGTGCCAGTAGTAGATGGGACGGGGCAGGGGAGACCCAGTACTTC	CASSRWDGAGETQYF
many	TRBV6-1	TRBD1	TRBJ2-7	TGTGCCAGCAGAGTCACCGGGACAGGGACCTACGAGCAGTACTTC	CASRVTGTGTYEQYF
many	TRBV3-1	TRBD2	TRBJ2-7	TGTGCCAGCAGCCAAGGCGGGAGATCCTCCTACGAGCAGTACTTC	CASSQGGRSSYEQYF
many	TRBV10-3	NA	TRBJ2-2	TGTGCCTTCCGACCATCGTCCACCGGGGAGCTGTTTTTT	CAFRPSSTGELFF
many	TRBV5-1	TRBD1	TRBJ2-7	TGCGCCAGCAGCCTAGGACAGGGGGCTTCCTACGAGCAGTACTTC	CASSLGQGASYEQYF
many	TRBV7-2	TRBD1	TRBJ1-6	TGTGCCAGCAGCGCCGGCACAGGGGAGATTCTACCCCTCCACTTT	CASSAGTGEILPLHF
few	TRBV6-5	NA	TRBJ1-2	TGTGCCAGCAGTCATCGACCAGCCTCCGGGACATCTAACTATGGCTACACCTTC	CASSHRPASGTSNYGYTF
NA	TRBV24-1	NA	TRBJ2-2	TGTGCCATCAGTGATTCATGGGGGGTCAGCACCGGGGAGCTGTTTTTT	CAISDSWGVSTGELFF
many	TRBV7-9	NA	TRBJ1-1	TGTGCCAGCAGCTTGGGCAGGGAGGGTAACACTGAAGCTTTCTTT	CASSLGREGNTEAFF
once	TRBV15	NA	TRBJ2-3	TGTGCCACCAGCCTTACTGCCCCGACCGATACGCAGTATTTT	CATSLTAPTDTQYF
many	TRBV28	TRBD1	TRBJ2-1	TGTGCCAGCAGTGCACCGGGACAGGGCGATAATGAGCAGTTCTTC	CASSAPGQGDNEQFF
NA	TRBV7-2	TRBD1	TRBJ1-6	TGTGCCAGCAGCTTACAGCCCAGGGGGTATAATTCACCCCTCCACTTT	CASSLQPRGYNSPLHF
many	TRBV9	NA	TRBJ2-3	TGTGCCAGCAGCCCCTCCCGTGCCCGACGGGCAGATACGCAGTATTTT	CASSPSRARRADTQYF
many	TRBV2	NA	TRBJ1-2	TGTGCCAGCAGTGAAGCTGGGGCAGGGACCTATGGCTACACCTTC	CASSEAGAGTYGYTF
many	TRBV11-2	NA	TRBJ2-7	TGTGCCAGCAGCGGTGATCGGGGATACGAGCAGTACTTC	CASSGDRGYEQYF
NA	TRBV19	TRBD1	TRBJ1-6	TGTGCCAGTAGCCTGACAGGGGGTAATTCACCCCTCCACTTT	CASSLTGGNSPLHF
many	TRBV27	NA	TRBJ1-2	TGTGCCAGCAGTTCGGACAGATTCAACTATGGCTACACCTTC	CASSSDRFNYGYTF
NA	TRBV11-2	NA	TRBJ2-1	TGTGCCAGCAGCTTCCGACAGAGCAACTCCAATGAGCAGTTCTTC	CASSFRQSNSNEQFF
many	TRBV10-2	NA	TRBJ2-4	TGCGCCAGCAGTGCGCAGGTAGGGAAAAACATTCAGTACTTC	CASSAQVGKNIQYF
many	TRBV20-1	NA	TRBJ2-2	TGCAGTGCTAGAAACCCCCGGGACAAGAACACCGGGGAGCTGTTTTTT	CSARNPRDKNTGELFF
NA	TRBV7-9	TRBD1	TRBJ2-1	TGTGCCAGCAGCTTAGAAAGGGACAGAATATACAATGAGCAGTTCTTC	CASSLERDRIYNEQFF
many	TRBV20-1	NA	TRBJ1-2	TGCAGTGCTAGGCCCAGGGAAGAGAAGGGCTACACCTTC	CSARPREEKGYTF
many	TRBV2	TRBD1	TRBJ2-5	TGTGCCAGCAGTGACAGGGGGCTTGAGACCCAGTACTTC	CASSDRGLETQYF
many	TRBV29-1	TRBD1	TRBJ1-3	TGCAGCGTGGACAGGCTAGAGGGAAACACCATATATTTT	CSVDRLEGNTIYF
NA	TRBV28	TRBD1	TRBJ1-3	TGTGACAGCAGCCCGGACAGGGGCTCTGGAAACACCATATATTTT	CDSSPDRGSGNTIYF
few	TRBV19	NA	TRBJ1-1	TGTGCCAGTAGTATAAGTCCCGGGGACACTGAAGCTTTCTTT	CASSISPGDTEAFF
many	TRBV7-9	TRBD2	TRBJ2-5	TGTGCCAGCAGCTCCCGGACTAGCGGTGAGACCCAGTACTTC	CASSSRTSGETQYF
many	TRBV7-8	NA	TRBJ2-7	TGTGCCAGCAGCCTCCATCAGGGTCCTTCCTACGAGCAGTACTTC	CASSLHQGPSYEQYF
many	TRBV6-5	TRBD2	TRBJ2-3	TGTGCCAGCAGTTATGAGCGGGAGGGAGTAGATACGCAGTATTTT	CASSYEREGVDTQYF
few	TRBV10-1	TRBD1	TRBJ2-7	TGCGCCAGCAGTGAGAGGGGGGACAGGGGGCGAGAGGGGGCATCCTACGAGCAGTACTTC	CASSERGDRGREGASYEQYF
many	TRBV6-5	TRBD1	TRBJ1-2	TGTGCCAGCAGTCCCCAGGGGGGGGCGGAGGGCTACACCTTC	CASSPQGGAEGYTF
many	TRBV18	NA	TRBJ1-5	TGTGCCAGCTCCCAGAGTAATAGCAATCAGCCCCAGCATTTT	CASSQSNSNQPQHF
NA	TRBV7-9	TRBD2	TRBJ2-1	TGTGCCAGCAGTCACGGGACTAGCGGGAGTACCCTCAGCTCCTACAATGAGCAGTTCTTC	CASSHGTSGSTLSSYNEQFF
once	TRBV7-2	TRBD2	TRBJ2-1	TGTGCCAGCAGCTACGGACTAGCGGGCGTCTATGAGCAGTTCTTC	CASSYGLAGVYEQFF
many	TRBV4-1	TRBD2	TRBJ2-7	TGCGCCAGCAGCCAAGACCCTAGCGGGCTAGGCACCCGAGCGCGCGAGCAGTACTTC	CASSQDPSGLGTRAREQYF
many	TRBV7-7	NA	TRBJ1-6	TGTGCTAGCAGCTTCCAAGGTAAGTCCTATAATTCACCCCTCCACTTT	CASSFQGKSYNSPLHF